The T cell receptor beta chain described here comes from a study of regulatory T cells in long-lasting Graves disease. On this clonotype: Its target is not known.

Study observations and caveats: Under persistent disease, TRBV28, TRBJ1-2 and TRBJ2-5 were used preferentially. Accuracy was perhaps lowered by the small sample size.

With iRepertoire HTBI primers and Arm-PCR of CDR3 regions, TCR beta libraries were built. TCRdb redid the calling of the multiplex PCR reads with MiXCR, one entry per CDR3 protein. The sample contains 680,000 or so distinct CDR3 sequences, less than 20% of which appear only once. Germline V gives CDR1 SGHTA, CDR2 FQGNSA. CDR3 length: 15 residues. J was trimmed by 7 bases and V by 3 bases; bases with no gene match: 5. Time point reported: newly diagnosed GD, antithyroid drugs for less than 3 months. Generation of the TCR library employed RNA extracted from PBMCs. The data were also submitted as part of a second study, on T cells in Graves' hyperthyroidism and ophthalmopathy.

The chain recombines TRBV7-2 with TRBJ2-2; 10 nucleotides align to TRBD1. The sample in question was peripheral blood mononuclear cells (PBMCs), obtained at new diagnosis, from a patient treated with antithyroid drugs. The receptor comes from a woman in her twenties or thirties with Graves disease. CDR3 sequence reads: CASSLRGQGFGELFF. CDR3 coding DNA: TGTGCCAGCAGCTTGAGGGGACAGGGGTTCGGGGAGCTGTTTTTT.